This entry lists 30 T cell receptor beta chains sequenced from one sample in a study of cytomegalovirus exposure and HLA in healthy donors. PCR used 60 Vbeta primers and 13 Jbeta primers. Repertoires were generated with immunoSEQ multiplex PCR, while TCRdb's copy carries only in-frame clones and drops some. Among 95,000 to 150,000 clones listed, 65% to 90% were seen once. Sequenced input: PBMCs. Receptor source: a man aged 30 to 45 in good health and CMV-seronegative.

The J gene is TRBJ1-3, the V gene TRBV7-2, with D hard to call. CDR1 and CDR2 (germline): SGHTA, FQGNSA. V lost 5 bases and J lost 3, with 8 bases in between. This CDR3 has 13 residues. CDR3 in amino acids: CASSPPGGNTIYF. For the CDR3, the DNA is TGTGCCAGCAGCCCTCCGGGTGGAAACACCATATATTTT.

This chain joins TRBV5-4 and TRBJ2-3; the D gene is possibly TRBD1 (5 bases). Trimming cost V 7 bases and J 9 bases, with 21 bases left between them. The germline V gene has CDR1 SGHNT and CDR2 YYREEE (reference sequence). The CDR3 extends over 14 amino acids. CDR3 sequence: CASAGWGMVSTQYF. The CDR3 coding sequence is TGTGCCAGCGCAGGGTGGGGCATGGTCTCAACGCAGTATTTT.

V usage is TRBV10-3 and J usage is TRBJ2-7, with TRBD1 identical over 8 bases. Germline assignment: CDR1 ENHRY and CDR2 SYGVKD. Trimming removed 7 bases from V and 3 bases from J; junction bases left unmatched: 14. The length of the CDR3 is 16 residues. The DNA for the CDR3 is TGTGCCATCACCGCAGGAGGGGGACAGGTCCTCTACGAGCAGTACTTC. This translates into CAITAGGGQVLYEQYF.

This chain connects TRBV6-5 to TRBJ2-5, with 13 bases identical to TRBD2. V shed 4 bases and J 2 bases; nucleotides not matched to a gene: 1. The germline V gene has CDR1 MNHEY and CDR2 SVGAGI. The CDR3 spans 15 residues. The chain's CDR3 is CASSWTSGGQETQYF. In nucleotides, the CDR3 is TGTGCCAGCAGTTGGACTAGCGGGGGTCAAGAGACCCAGTACTTC.

This clone has only a few counts. The rearrangement links TRBV7-8 to TRBJ1-1; a possible D gene is TRBD1 (6 bases). The CDR3 totals 14 residues. Trimming took off 3 bases at V and 1 base at J, with 9 bases between the two ends. Germline V gene data show CDR1 as SGHVS and CDR2 as FQNEAQ. CDR3 bases: TGTGCCAGCAGCTTTGGGACAACGAACACTGAAGCTTTCTTT. Translated: CASSFGTTNTEAFF.

V and J are TRBV6-1 and TRBJ1-6, with D tentatively TRBD1 (5 bases). The V end was cut by 8 bases, the J end by 2 bases, with 13 bases between. The CDR3 has 15 residues. The germline V gene has CDR1 MNHNS and CDR2 SASEGT. The CDR3 sequence: CASWEGNAYNSPLHF. Written as DNA, the CDR3 is TGTGCCAGCTGGGAGGGGAACGCCTATAATTCACCCCTCCACTTT.

This clone appeared once. The chain links TRBV6-5 to TRBJ2-5, with D possibly matching TRBD2 (6 bases). Germline loops: CDR1 MNHEY, CDR2 SVGAGI. There are 13 residues in the CDR3. Trimming shortened V by 8 bases and J by 4 bases, and 14 bases separated the two germline ends. The CDR3 bases are TGTGCCAGCCAACGCGGGGAAGCAGAGACCCAGTACTTC. As protein: CASQRGEAETQYF.

This sequence joins TRBV5-1 and TRBJ1-5; a possible D gene is TRBD1 (5 bases). The V gene's germline CDR1 is SGHRS and CDR2 YFSETQ. The CDR3 extends over 14 amino acids. The V gene lost 3 bases and the J gene lost 2 bases, with 9 bases spanning the gap. This CDR3 reads CASSSEGGNQPQHF. CDR3 DNA: TGCGCCAGCAGCTCCGAAGGGGGCAATCAGCCCCAGCATTTT.

The genes are TRBV7-6 and TRBJ1-4; a weak D match, TRBD1 (5 bases). Trimming cost V 1 base and J 8 bases, with 17 bases left between them. CDR1 SGHVS and CDR2 FNYEAQ come from the germline V gene. The CDR3 extends over 16 amino acids. CDR3 DNA sequence: TGTGCCAGCAGCTTAGGCTCGGAGGGAGAGGGGGAAAAACTGTTTTTT. This sequence encodes CASSLGSEGEGEKLFF. Together with reference TRBV7-6 and TRBJ1-4, the CDR3 gives the full variable domain: GAGVSQSPRYKVTKRGQDVALRCDPISGHVSLYWYRQALGQGPEFLTYFNYEAQQDKSGLPNDRFSAERPEGSISTLTIQRTEQRDSAMYRCASSLGSEGEGEKLFFGSGTQLSVL.

As concerns this clone: An end of the junction does not agree with germline; a read error may underlie this. The gene calls are TRBV5-5 and TRBJ2-6; D may be TRBD1 (5 bases). Germline-derived CDR1 and CDR2 are SGHKS and YYEKEE (reference sequence). The CDR3 contains 14 residues. Here the CDR3 reads CASSSFSGANGLTF. In DNA form, the CDR3 reads TGTGCCAGCAGCTCTTTCTCTGGGGCCAACGGCCTGACTTTC.

The rearrangement joins TRBV27 to TRBJ2-4; perhaps TRBD1 as D (5 bases). V was clipped by 0 bases and J by 6 bases, with 15 bases between them. CDR1 MNHEY and CDR2 SMNVEV come from the germline V gene (reference sequence). The CDR3 covers 16 residues. CDR3 protein: CASSLSGQGGRNIQYF. CDR3 DNA sequence: TGTGCCAGCAGTTTATCAGGGCAGGGCGGTAGAAACATTCAGTACTTC.

This clone showed up just a few times. The CDR3 loop is CASSLDGGTGNSPLHF. DNA of the CDR3: TGTGCCAGCAGCTTGGATGGGGGGACAGGGAATTCACCCCTCCACTTT. The J gene is TRBJ1-6, the V gene TRBV5-6; 9 bases line up with TRBD1. This CDR3 is 16 amino acids long. Germline CDR1 is SGHDT and CDR2 is YYEEEE. The ends lost 0 bases at V and 7 bases at J; junction bases unmatched: 5.

The chain uses TRBV5-1 and TRBJ2-7; D perhaps matches TRBD1 (5 bases). V lost 6 bases to trimming and J lost 11 bases, with 9 bases between them. CDR3 length: 9 amino acids. Germline V lookup: CDR1 SGHRS, CDR2 YFSETQ. Here the CDR3 reads CASIKGEYF. In DNA, the CDR3 is TGCGCCAGCATCAAAGGGGAGTACTTC.

Details on this clone: Additional DNA sequences in this sample encode the identical CDR3. The chain recombines TRBV6-6 with TRBJ2-7, with D perhaps TRBD2 (6 bases). With 4 bases removed from V and 4 bases from J, the gap between germline ends came to 11 bases. Per the germline V gene, CDR1 is MNHNY and CDR2 is SVGAGI (reference sequence). The CDR3 runs to 13 residues. CDR3 sequence: CASSSGSGYEQYF. DNA of the CDR3: TGTGCCAGCAGTTCGGGAAGCGGGTACGAGCAGTACTTC.

The chain carries TRBV10-2 and TRBJ1-5; no clear D gene. CDR1 is WSHSY, CDR2 SAAADI, per germline. This CDR3 has 16 residues. V was trimmed by 3 bases and J by 5 bases, leaving 17 bases between them. Here the CDR3 DNA reads TGCGCCAGCAGTGACGCGGTTGGAACTATCCATCAGCCCCAGCATTTT. Protein product: CASSDAVGTIHQPQHF.

A few counts support this clone. Different DNA sequences within this sample yield the same CDR3. This chain links TRBV5-1 with TRBJ1-5; D ambiguous. CDR3 length: 16 residues. V lost 0 bases to trimming and J lost 2 bases, with 12 bases between them. Germline-derived CDR1 and CDR2 are SGHRS and YFSETQ. The CDR3 is CASSLGDGDGNQPQHF. The CDR3 coding sequence is TGCGCCAGCAGCTTGGGTGACGGGGATGGCAATCAGCCCCAGCATTTT.

The chain carries TRBV19 and TRBJ1-1; D remains unclear. The CDR3 is 16 amino acids. CDR1 and CDR2 from the germline V gene are LNHDA and SQIVND (reference sequence). The germline V and J ends were trimmed by 2 bases and 0 bases, with 13 bases remaining between them. CDR3 nucleotides: TGTGCCAGTAGTATATTATTCCGGAGGATGAACACTGAAGCTTTCTTT. As protein: CASSILFRRMNTEAFF.

The V call is TRBV7-9, the J call TRBJ1-2; 12 nucleotides match TRBD1. CDR1 SEHNR and CDR2 FQNEAQ come from the germline V gene (reference sequence). The CDR3 is made up of 16 amino acids. J gave up 4 bases and V 5 bases, and 8 bases lay outside the gene matches. CDR3 region: CASSPPGGQGAYGYTF. CDR3 coding DNA: TGTGCCAGCAGCCCTCCTGGGGGACAGGGGGCCTATGGCTACACCTTC. Together with reference TRBV7-9 and TRBJ1-2, the CDR3 gives the full variable domain: DTGVSQNPRHKITKRGQNVTFRCDPISEHNRLYWYRQTLGQGPEFLTYFQNEAQLEKSRLLSDRFSAERPKGSFSTLEIQRTEQGDSAMYLCASSPPGGQGAYGYTFGSGTRLTVV.

The V gene is TRBV5-1, the J gene TRBJ2-5; 8 bases are a match to TRBD1. TRBJ2-7 explains the end of the DNA better; the J call may be wrong. CDR3 size: 16 residues. CDR1 is SGHRS, CDR2 YFSETQ, per germline. This CDR3 reads CASSLRDRLSSYEQYF. CDR3 DNA sequence: TGCGCCAGCAGCTTACGGGACAGGCTGTCCTCCTACGAGCAGTACTTC.

This chain uses TRBV27 with TRBJ1-1; the D gene is possibly TRBD1 (6 bases). The CDR3 runs 16 residues. Germline loops: CDR1 MNHEY, CDR2 SMNVEV (reference sequence). Between the trimmed V and J ends, which lost 3 bases and 1 base, there was a span of 15 bases. The DNA for the CDR3 is TGTGCCAGCAGTTTGCTTCCCGGGACACAGAACACTGAAGCTTTCTTT. As protein: CASSLLPGTQNTEAFF.

V is TRBV5-4 and J is TRBJ2-1, with D maybe TRBD2 (7 bases). The CDR3 runs 17 residues. The germline CDR1 and CDR2 sequences are SGHNT and YYREEE (reference sequence). The ends were cut back, 4 bases at V and 1 base at J, with 18 bases in the middle. In DNA form, the CDR3 reads TGTGCCAGCAGCCGGGGAGGTGGGGGGGCATCCTACAATGAGCAGTTCTTC. This translates into CASSRGGGGASYNEQFF.

This chain links TRBV5-1 with TRBJ2-7, with TRBD1 matching 7 bases. The CDR3 contains 13 residues. The trim removed 5 bases at V and 1 base at J, leaving 3 bases unmatched. The germline V gene encodes CDR1 SGHRS and CDR2 YFSETQ. As DNA, the CDR3 is TGCGCCAGCAGGGGGACAGAATCCTACGAGCAGTACTTC. It specifies CASRGTESYEQYF.

This clone is categorized as medium-sized (0.01 to 0.1%). The chain uses TRBV18 and TRBJ2-1; possible D gene TRBD1, 6 bases. Trimming took 5 bases from V and 10 from J, leaving 24 bases between them. The CDR3 runs to 16 residues. Germline loops: CDR1 KGHSH, CDR2 LQKENI. For the CDR3, the DNA is TGTGCCAGCTCAAGGCGACAGGAAACTACCCATCTGGAGCAGTTCTTC. It translates to CASSRRQETTHLEQFF.

The CDR3 loop is CASRTGPTDTQYF. The CDR3 DNA sequence: TGTGCCAGCAGGACAGGGCCCACAGATACGCAGTATTTT. The V gene is TRBV6-1, the J gene TRBJ2-3, with TRBD1 matching 7 bases. CDR3 length: 13 amino acids. V lost 6 bases and J lost 2; bases outside the gene matches: 2. CDR1 and CDR2 from the germline V gene are MNHNS and SASEGT.

The rearrangement joins TRBV5-1 to TRBJ2-7, with 10 nucleotides matching TRBD2. Germline CDR1 SGHRS, CDR2 YFSETQ. V trimming: 4 bases; J trimming: 2 bases; junction bases outside the gene matches: 12. The CDR3 has 17 residues. Written as DNA, the CDR3 is TGCGCCAGCAGCGGAGGGTTCCAAAGCGGGGGGGCCTACGAGCAGTACTTC. It yields the protein CASSGGFQSGGAYEQYF.

A few counts support this clone. V usage is TRBV7-8 and J usage is TRBJ1-3, with 10 positions matching TRBD1. The CDR3 is 16 residues long. J lost 5 bases, V lost 4 bases, and 8 bases had no gene match. The germline V gene has CDR1 SGHVS and CDR2 FQNEAQ. The CDR3: CASSSGTGVERNTIYF. The DNA of the CDR3 is TGTGCCAGCAGCTCCGGGACAGGGGTCGAGAGAAACACCATATATTTT.

The chain uses TRBV30 and TRBJ1-1; the match to TRBD1 covers 7 bases. J was trimmed by 5 bases and V by 3 bases; bases with no gene match: 6. The CDR3 sequence is 13 residues long. Looked up from germline, CDR1 is GTSNPN and CDR2 is SVGIG (reference sequence). The CDR3 region has the DNA TGTGCCTGGAGGGGGGACAGTCGGACTGAAGCTTTCTTT. Translated: CAWRGDSRTEAFF.

The table lists this clone with a few counts. The V gene is TRBV6-6, the J gene TRBJ2-5, with 9 bases identical to TRBD2. CDR3 size: 15 residues. The V gene's germline CDR1 is MNHNY and CDR2 SVGAGI (reference sequence). J gave up 5 bases and V 8 bases, and 12 bases lay outside the gene matches. The CDR3 is CASASSGEAAETQYF. The CDR3 nucleotides are TGTGCCAGCGCGTCTAGCGGGGAGGCGGCGGAGACCCAGTACTTC.

The CDR3 DNA reads as TGTGCCAGCAGTTACGGCAGGGGGCTTGAGGGCTACACCTTC. Residues: CASSYGRGLEGYTF. The genes are TRBV27 and TRBJ1-2, with 8 bases matching TRBD1. This CDR3 spans 14 amino acids. CDR1 is MNHEY, CDR2 SMNVEV, per germline (reference sequence). V shed 4 bases, J shed 8 bases, and the junction held 9 bases outside the gene matches.

The genes are TRBV5-4 and TRBJ2-3, with 8 bases aligning to TRBD2. This CDR3 has 16 residues. With V trimmed by 3 bases and J by 4 bases, 10 bases remained unmatched. The germline V gene has CDR1 SGHNT and CDR2 YYREEE (reference sequence). Here the CDR3 DNA reads TGTGCCAGCAGCTGGGGAAAGACTAGCGTCCCAGATACGCAGTATTTT. Translated, it gives CASSWGKTSVPDTQYF.